The clone carrying this TCR beta chain was recorded many times. Hyperthyroidism patients were newly diagnosed, had disease duration under 2 months, and were aged 18 to 65 years. The entry originates in a study of T cells in Graves' hyperthyroidism and ophthalmopathy. Study information: Peripheral blood was acquired at first diagnosis, ahead of any therapy whatsoever.

RNA transcripts yielded amplified TCR beta CDR3 regions. A set of HTBI primers served as the primers for a first-round RT-PCR of the TCR CDR3. One entry per CDR3 protein results from TCRdb running MiXCR on the multiplex PCR reads. In the table there are fewer than 650,000 distinct CDR3 sequences, about 14% of which are singletons. The V gene's germline CDR1 is KGHDR and CDR2 SFDVKD. Trimming removed 7 bases from V and 2 bases from J, with 9 bases in between. This CDR3 has 13 residues. This TCR was recovered from a woman aged 30 to 39 with Graves' hyperthyroidism that later progressed to Graves' ophthalmopathy. Material: blood. This sequence joins TRBV24-1 and TRBJ2-3, with a possible D match to TRBD2 (5 bases). CDR3 DNA: TGTGCCACCAGGATGACTACCACAGATACGCAGTATTTT. It translates to CATRMTTTDTQYF.